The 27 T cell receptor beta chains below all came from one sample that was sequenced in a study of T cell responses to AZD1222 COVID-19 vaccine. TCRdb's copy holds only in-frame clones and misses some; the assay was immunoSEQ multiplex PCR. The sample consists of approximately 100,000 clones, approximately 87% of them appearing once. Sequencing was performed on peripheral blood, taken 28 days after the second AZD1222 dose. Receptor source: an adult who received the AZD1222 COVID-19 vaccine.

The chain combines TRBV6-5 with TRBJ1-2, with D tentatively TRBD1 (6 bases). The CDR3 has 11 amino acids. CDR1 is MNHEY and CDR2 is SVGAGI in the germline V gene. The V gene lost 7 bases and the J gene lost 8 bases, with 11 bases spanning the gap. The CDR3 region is CASKQGLGYTF. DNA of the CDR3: TGTGCCAGCAAACAGGGATTAGGCTACACCTTC.

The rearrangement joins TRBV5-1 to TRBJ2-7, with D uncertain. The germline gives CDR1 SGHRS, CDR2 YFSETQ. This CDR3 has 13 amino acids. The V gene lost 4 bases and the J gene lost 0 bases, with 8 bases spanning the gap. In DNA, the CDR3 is TGCGCCAGCAGCCCAACGAGCTCCTACGAGCAGTACTTC. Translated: CASSPTSSYEQYF.

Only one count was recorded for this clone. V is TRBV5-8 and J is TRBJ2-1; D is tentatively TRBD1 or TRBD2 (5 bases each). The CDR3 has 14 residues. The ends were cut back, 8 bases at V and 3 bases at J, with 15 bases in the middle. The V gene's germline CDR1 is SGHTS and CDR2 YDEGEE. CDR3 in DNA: TGTGCCAGGGCCCGGGACGGTAACTACAATGAGCAGTTCTTC. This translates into CARARDGNYNEQFF.

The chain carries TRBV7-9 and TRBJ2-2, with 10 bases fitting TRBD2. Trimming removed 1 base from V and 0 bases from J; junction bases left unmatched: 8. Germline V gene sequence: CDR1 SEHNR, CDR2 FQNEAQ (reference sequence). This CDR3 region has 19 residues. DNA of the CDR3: TGTGCCAGCAGCTTAGTATTGCTAGCGGGGGCCCCGAACACCGGGGAGCTGTTTTTT. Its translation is CASSLVLLAGAPNTGELFF.

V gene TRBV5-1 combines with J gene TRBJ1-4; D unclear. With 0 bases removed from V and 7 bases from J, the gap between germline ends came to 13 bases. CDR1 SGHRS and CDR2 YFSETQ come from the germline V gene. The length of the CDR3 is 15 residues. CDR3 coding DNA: TGCGCCAGCAGCTTGGCCGGCCGCGAGGGTGAAAAACTGTTTTTT. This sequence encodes CASSLAGREGEKLFF.

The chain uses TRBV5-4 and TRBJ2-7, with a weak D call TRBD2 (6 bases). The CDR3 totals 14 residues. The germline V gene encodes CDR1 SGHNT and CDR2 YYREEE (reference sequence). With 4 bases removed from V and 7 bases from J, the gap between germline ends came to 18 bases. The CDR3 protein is CASSPVPTGREQYF. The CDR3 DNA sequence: TGTGCCAGCAGCCCAGTTCCTACCGGGAGAGAGCAGTACTTC.

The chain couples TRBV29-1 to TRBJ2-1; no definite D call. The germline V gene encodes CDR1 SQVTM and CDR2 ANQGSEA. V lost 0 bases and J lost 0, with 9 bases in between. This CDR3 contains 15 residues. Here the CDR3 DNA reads TGCAGCGTTGAAGATCCTGATAGCTCCTACAATGAGCAGTTCTTC. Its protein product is CSVEDPDSSYNEQFF.

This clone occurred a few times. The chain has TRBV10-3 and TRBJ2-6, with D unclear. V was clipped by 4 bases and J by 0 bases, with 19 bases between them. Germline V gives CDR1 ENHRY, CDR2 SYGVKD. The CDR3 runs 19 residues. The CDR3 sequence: CAISGSLRRSGSGANVLTF. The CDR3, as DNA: TGTGCCATCAGTGGGTCCCTTCGGCGGTCCGGCTCTGGGGCCAACGTCCTGACTTTC.

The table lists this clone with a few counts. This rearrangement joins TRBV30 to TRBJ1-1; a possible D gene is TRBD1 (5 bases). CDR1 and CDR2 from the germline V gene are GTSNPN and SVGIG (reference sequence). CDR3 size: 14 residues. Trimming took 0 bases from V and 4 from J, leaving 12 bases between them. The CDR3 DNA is TGTGCCTGGAGTGTAGGAGGGGCCGCCACTGAAGCTTTCTTT. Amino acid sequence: CAWSVGGAATEAFF.

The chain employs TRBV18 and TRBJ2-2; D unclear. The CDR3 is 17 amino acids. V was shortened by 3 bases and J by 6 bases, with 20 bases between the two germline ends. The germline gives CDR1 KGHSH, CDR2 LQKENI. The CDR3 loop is CASSPRIDTNIAGELFF. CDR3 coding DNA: TGTGCCAGCTCACCCCGTATCGACACAAATATTGCCGGGGAGCTGTTTTTT.

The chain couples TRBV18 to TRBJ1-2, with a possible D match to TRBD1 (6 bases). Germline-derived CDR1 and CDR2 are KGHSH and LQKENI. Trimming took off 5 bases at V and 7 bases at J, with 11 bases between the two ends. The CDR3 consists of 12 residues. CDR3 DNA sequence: TGTGCCAGCTCATCCCCGGGGGCTGGCTACACCTTC. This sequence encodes CASSSPGAGYTF.

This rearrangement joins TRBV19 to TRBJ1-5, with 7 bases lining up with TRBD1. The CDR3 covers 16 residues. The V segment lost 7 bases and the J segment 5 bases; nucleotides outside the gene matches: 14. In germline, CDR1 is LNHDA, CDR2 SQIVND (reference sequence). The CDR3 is CASTLGRGTVYQPQHF. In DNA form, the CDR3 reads TGTGCCAGTACTTTGGGCCGAGGGACAGTTTATCAGCCCCAGCATTTT.

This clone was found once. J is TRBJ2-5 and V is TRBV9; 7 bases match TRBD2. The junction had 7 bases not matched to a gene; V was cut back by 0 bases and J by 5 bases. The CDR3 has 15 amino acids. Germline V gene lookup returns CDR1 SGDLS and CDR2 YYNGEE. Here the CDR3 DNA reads TGTGCCAGCAGCGTAGTTCCTAGCGGAAGGGAGACCCAGTACTTC. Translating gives CASSVVPSGRETQYF.

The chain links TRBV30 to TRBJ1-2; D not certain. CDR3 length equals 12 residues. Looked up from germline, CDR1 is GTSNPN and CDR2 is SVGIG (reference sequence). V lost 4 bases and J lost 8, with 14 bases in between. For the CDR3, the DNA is TGTGCCTGGACCCGTCGGGAGCGAGGCTACACCTTC. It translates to CAWTRRERGYTF.

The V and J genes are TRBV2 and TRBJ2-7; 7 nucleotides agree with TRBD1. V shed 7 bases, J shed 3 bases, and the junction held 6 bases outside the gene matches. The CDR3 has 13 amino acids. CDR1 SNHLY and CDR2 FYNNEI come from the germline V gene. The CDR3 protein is CASTGTAFYEQYF. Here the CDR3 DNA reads TGTGCCAGCACCGGGACAGCCTTCTACGAGCAGTACTTC.

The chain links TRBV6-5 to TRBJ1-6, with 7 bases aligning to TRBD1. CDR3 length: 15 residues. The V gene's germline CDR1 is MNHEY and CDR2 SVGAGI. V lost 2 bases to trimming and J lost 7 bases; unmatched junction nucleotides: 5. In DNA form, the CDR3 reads TGTGCCAGCAGTTACCCTCCGGACAGGAATTCACCCCTCCACTTT. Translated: CASSYPPDRNSPLHF.

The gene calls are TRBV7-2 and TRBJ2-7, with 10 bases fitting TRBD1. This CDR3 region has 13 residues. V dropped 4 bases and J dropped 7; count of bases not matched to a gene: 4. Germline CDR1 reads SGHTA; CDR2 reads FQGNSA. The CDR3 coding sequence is TGTGCCAGCAGCTGGGACAGGGGCGAAGAGCAGTACTTC. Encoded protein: CASSWDRGEEQYF.

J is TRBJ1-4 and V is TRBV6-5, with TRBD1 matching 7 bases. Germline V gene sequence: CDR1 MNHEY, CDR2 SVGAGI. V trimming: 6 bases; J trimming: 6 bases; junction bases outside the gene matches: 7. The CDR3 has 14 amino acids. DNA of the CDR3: TGTGCCAGCAGCTACAGGGGCGTCGATGAAAAACTGTTTTTT. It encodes CASSYRGVDEKLFF.

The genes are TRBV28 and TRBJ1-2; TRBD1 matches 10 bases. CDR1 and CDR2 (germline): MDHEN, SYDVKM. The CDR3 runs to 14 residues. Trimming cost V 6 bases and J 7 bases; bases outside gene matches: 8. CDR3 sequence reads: CASRDPGQGLGYTF. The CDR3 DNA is TGTGCCAGCAGGGACCCGGGACAGGGGCTTGGCTACACCTTC.

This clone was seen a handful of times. CDR3 in amino acids: CASSPGLNYGYTF. CDR3 coding DNA: TGTGCCAGCTCACCAGGTCTAAACTATGGCTACACCTTC. J is TRBJ1-2 and V is TRBV18; D remains unclear. Between the trimmed V and J ends, which lost 2 bases and 2 bases, there was a span of 6 bases. The CDR3 covers 13 residues. CDR1 and CDR2 (germline): KGHSH, LQKENI.

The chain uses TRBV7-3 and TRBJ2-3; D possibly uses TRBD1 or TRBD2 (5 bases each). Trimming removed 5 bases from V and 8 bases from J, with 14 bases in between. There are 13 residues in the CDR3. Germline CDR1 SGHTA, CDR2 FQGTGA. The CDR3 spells CASSTGARGTQYF. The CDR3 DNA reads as TGTGCCAGCAGCACCGGGGCACGGGGTACGCAGTATTTT.

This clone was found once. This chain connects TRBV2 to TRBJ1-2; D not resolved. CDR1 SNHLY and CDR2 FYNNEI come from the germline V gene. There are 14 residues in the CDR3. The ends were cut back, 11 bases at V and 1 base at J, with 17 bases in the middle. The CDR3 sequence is CAGQQININYGYTF. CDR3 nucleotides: TGTGCCGGTCAACAGATCAATATTAACTATGGCTACACCTTC.

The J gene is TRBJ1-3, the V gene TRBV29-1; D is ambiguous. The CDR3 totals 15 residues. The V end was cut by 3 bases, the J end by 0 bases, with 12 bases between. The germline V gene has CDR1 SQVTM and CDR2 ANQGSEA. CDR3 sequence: CSVDAPEGSGNTIYF. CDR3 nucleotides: TGCAGCGTTGACGCCCCGGAAGGCTCTGGAAACACCATATATTTT.

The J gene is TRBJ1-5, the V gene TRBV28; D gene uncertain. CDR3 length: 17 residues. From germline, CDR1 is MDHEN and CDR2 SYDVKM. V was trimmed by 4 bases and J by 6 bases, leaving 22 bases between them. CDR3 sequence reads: CASSSPWEGRKGQPQHF. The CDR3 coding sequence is TGTGCCAGCAGTTCCCCTTGGGAAGGGCGTAAGGGTCAGCCCCAGCATTTT. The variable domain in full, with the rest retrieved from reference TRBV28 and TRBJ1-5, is DVKVTQSSRYLVKRTGEKVFLECVQDMDHENMFWYRQDPGLGLRLIYFSYDVKMKEKGDIPEGYSVSREKKERFSLILESASTNQTSMYLCASSSPWEGRKGQPQHFGDGTRLSIL.

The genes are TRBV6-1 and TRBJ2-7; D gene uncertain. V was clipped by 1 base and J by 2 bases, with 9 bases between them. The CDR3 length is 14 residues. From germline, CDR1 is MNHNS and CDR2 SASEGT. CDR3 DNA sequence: TGTGCCAGCAGTGAAGAGGTCGGAGCCTACGAGCAGTACTTC. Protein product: CASSEEVGAYEQYF.

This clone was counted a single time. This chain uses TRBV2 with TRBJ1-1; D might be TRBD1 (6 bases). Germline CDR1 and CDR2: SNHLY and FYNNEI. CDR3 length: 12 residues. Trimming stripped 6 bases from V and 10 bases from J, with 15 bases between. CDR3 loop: CASRGSGDGAFF. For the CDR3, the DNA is TGTGCCAGCAGGGGGTCAGGGGATGGAGCTTTCTTT.

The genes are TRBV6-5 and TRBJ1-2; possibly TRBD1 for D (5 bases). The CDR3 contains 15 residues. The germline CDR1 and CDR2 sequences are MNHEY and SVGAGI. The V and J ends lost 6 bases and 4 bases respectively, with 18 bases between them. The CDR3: CASSTRGALVYGYTF. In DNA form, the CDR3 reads TGTGCCAGCAGCACCAGAGGGGCTTTAGTCTATGGCTACACCTTC.